Below, 14 T cell receptor beta chains from the same sample are listed, as sequenced in a study of shared T cell receptors in the human thymus. Clones were read by immunoSEQ multiplex PCR, and TCRdb kept only the in-frame ones, dropping some. The table has under 850,000 clones, 85% to 90% seen once. These same data were also listed under a study on human thymus T cells.

Sequenced input: thymocytes. Receptor source: a boy younger than two with a congenital heart defect.

J is TRBJ2-1 and V is TRBV29-1, with D perhaps matching TRBD2 (5 bases). The CDR3 is made up of 17 amino acids. The V gene lost 1 base and the J gene lost 5 bases, with 21 bases spanning the gap. Germline lookup yields CDR1 SQVTM and CDR2 ANQGSEA. DNA for the CDR3: TGCAGCGTTGAAGGGTCCCTTGAGGGCGGGCCGCACAATGAGCAGTTCTTC. Encoded protein: CSVEGSLEGGPHNEQFF.

This clone was recorded a few times. CDR3 in DNA: TGTGCCTGGCACCGGGACAGGCAAGAGACCCAGTACTTC. It yields the protein CAWHRDRQETQYF. V usage is TRBV30 and J usage is TRBJ2-5, with 8 bases lining up with TRBD1. CDR3 length: 13 residues. Looked up from germline, CDR1 is GTSNPN and CDR2 is SVGIG (reference sequence). Trimming took 5 bases from V and 2 from J; bases not matched to a gene: 4.

The chain carries TRBV7-2 and TRBJ2-5; 7 positions agree with TRBD1. This CDR3 region has 14 residues. Germline CDR1 SGHTA, CDR2 FQGNSA. The trim removed 2 bases at V and 4 bases at J, leaving 4 bases unmatched. The CDR3 nucleotides are TGTGCCAGCAGCTTACGGTCAGGGGGAGAGACCCAGTACTTC. It codes for CASSLRSGGETQYF.

V usage is TRBV30 and J usage is TRBJ1-2; D uncertain. Trimming pared 0 bases from V and 2 bases from J, leaving 13 bases between. Germline CDR1 is GTSNPN and CDR2 is SVGIG (reference sequence). CDR3 size: 15 residues. CDR3 region: CAWSVRDPPNYGYTF. The CDR3 nucleotides are TGTGCCTGGAGTGTAAGAGATCCCCCCAACTATGGCTACACCTTC.

The chain recombines TRBV5-4 with TRBJ2-7, with D possibly being TRBD2 (5 bases). The germline gives CDR1 SGHNT, CDR2 YYREEE (reference sequence). The CDR3 runs 15 residues. The CDR3 protein is CASSLASQRMGPKVV. The CDR3 nucleotides read TGTGCCAGCAGCTTGGCGAGCCAGCGGATGGGCCCCAAAGTGGTC.

This clone was detected once. The CDR3 DNA sequence: TGTGCCTGGAGTGTATACATCGGCGGTGAAGCTTTCTTT. Amino acids: CAWSVYIGGEAFF. The genes are TRBV30 and TRBJ1-1, with D unresolved. Per the germline V gene, CDR1 is GTSNPN and CDR2 is SVGIG (reference sequence). Trimming took off 0 bases at V and 7 bases at J, with 12 bases between the two ends. This CDR3 spans 13 amino acids. The whole variable domain, remainder taken from reference TRBV30 and TRBJ1-1, is SQTIHQWPATLVQPVGSPLSLECTVEGTSNPNLYWYRQAAGRGLQLLFYSVGIGQISSEVPQNLSASRPQDRQFILSSKKLLLSDSGFYLCAWSVYIGGEAFFGQGTRLTVV.

The chain recombines TRBV29-1 with TRBJ2-1; D not certain. The V and J ends lost 4 bases and 0 bases respectively, with 4 bases between them. This CDR3 is built from 12 residues. Germline V gives CDR1 SQVTM, CDR2 ANQGSEA. The CDR3 region is CSVGRSYNEQFF. In DNA form, the CDR3 reads TGCAGCGTTGGTCGCTCCTACAATGAGCAGTTCTTC.

The CDR3 loop is CASSDSSGGRTAVDEQFF. CDR3 nucleotide sequence: TGCGCCAGCAGTGATAGCAGTGGGGGGAGGACCGCGGTCGATGAGCAGTTCTTC. This rearrangement joins TRBV10-1 to TRBJ2-1; a weak D match, TRBD2 (6 bases). V was cut by 3 bases and J by 8 bases, with 26 bases left in between. This CDR3 comprises 18 residues. Germline lookup yields CDR1 WNHNN and CDR2 SYGVQD (reference sequence).

The rearrangement links TRBV19 to TRBJ2-1; possibly TRBD1 for D (6 bases). The CDR3 runs to 13 residues. Trimming removed 3 bases at V and 3 bases at J, with 6 bases between. Germline V gene lookup returns CDR1 LNHDA and CDR2 SQIVND (reference sequence). The CDR3 nucleotides are TGTGCCAGTAGTATGGACAGCTACAATGAGCAGTTCTTC. As protein: CASSMDSYNEQFF.

V is TRBV4-2 and J is TRBJ2-3; 7 nucleotides match TRBD2. The germline V gene encodes CDR1 LGHNA and CDR2 YNFKEQ. The CDR3 runs 16 residues. Trimming cost V 4 bases and J 3 bases; bases outside gene matches: 10. The CDR3 DNA reads as TGTGCCAGCAGCCCCCGGTGGGGGGGTCGGACAGATACGCAGTATTTT. Translated: CASSPRWGGRTDTQYF.

V usage is TRBV4-2 and J usage is TRBJ2-7; 8 bases align to TRBD2. V lost 1 base, J lost 2 bases, and 7 bases stayed unmatched. Germline CDR1 LGHNA, CDR2 YNFKEQ. The length of the CDR3 is 16 residues. The CDR3 nucleotides are TGTGCCAGCAGCCAAGTTAGTACTAGCGGAGCCTACGAGCAGTACTTC. Translating gives CASSQVSTSGAYEQYF.

The chain has TRBV10-3 and TRBJ2-7; 7 bases agree with TRBD1. Germline V lookup: CDR1 ENHRY, CDR2 SYGVKD. The ends lost 9 bases at V and 5 bases at J; junction bases unmatched: 10. The CDR3 has 13 residues. This CDR3 reads CAIRSGGEDEQYF. The CDR3 coding sequence is TGTGCCATACGATCAGGGGGAGAAGACGAGCAGTACTTC.

The J gene is TRBJ1-5, the V gene TRBV15; D is undetermined. Germline V lookup: CDR1 LNHNV, CDR2 YYDKDF (reference sequence). The CDR3 is 17 residues long. V dropped 0 bases and J dropped 4 bases, with 16 bases sitting between them. CDR3 sequence reads: CATSREGRLSNNQPQHF. The CDR3 DNA reads as TGTGCCACCAGCAGAGAGGGGAGACTGTCGAATAATCAGCCCCAGCATTTT.

This clone was detected a few times. The chain has TRBV5-4 and TRBJ2-1; 8 bases line up with TRBD2. The CDR3 has 16 residues. Germline CDR1 and CDR2: SGHNT and YYREEE (reference sequence). V dropped 0 bases and J dropped 3; count of bases not matched to a gene: 5. This chain's CDR3 is CASSLVGRGGYNEQFF. DNA for the CDR3: TGTGCCAGCAGCTTGGTGGGCCGGGGGGGCTACAATGAGCAGTTCTTC.